The subject of this entry is one T cell receptor beta chain. Its antigen is not identified. A multiplex PCR was run with 60 Vbeta primers and 13 Jbeta primers. Sequenced by immunoSEQ multiplex PCR; TCRdb stores in-frame clones only, minus some. The table includes roughly 150,000 clones, around 80% detected once. This sample is part of a study of cytomegalovirus exposure and HLA in healthy donors. Each donor was nominally healthy when sampled (though unrecorded immune exposures were likely). This CDR3 comprises 17 residues. Trimming took off 3 bases at V and 5 bases at J, with 21 bases between the two ends. The germline V gene encodes CDR1 SGDLS and CDR2 YYNGEE. Study conclusions and caveats: One variant, a missense change in DCLRE1C, was linked in a later analysis to TCR beta V- and J-gene trimming. Among the CMV-associated chains, a few were confirmed in vitro as specific for CMV antigens.

The receptor was isolated from a young woman in good health and CMV-seronegative. This chain connects TRBV9 to TRBJ1-3, with D possibly being TRBD1 (6 bases). The sequenced sample consisted of PBMCs. The CDR3 loop reads CASSGPGTSLDRNTIYF. As DNA, the CDR3 is TGTGCCAGCAGCGGACCCGGGACAAGTTTGGACCGAAACACCATATATTTT.